There are a few counts of the clone carrying this T cell receptor (beta chain). CDR1 and CDR2 from the germline V gene are MDHEN and SYDVKM. V shed 8 bases, J shed 8 bases, and the junction held 5 bases outside the gene matches. This CDR3 has 14 residues. The second PCR ran roughly 6 to 11 cycles with a sample-barcoded 5' primer and J-beta primers. TCRdb passed the 5' RACE reads through MiXCR, listing each CDR3 protein once. This repertoire shows 550,000 to 750,000 distinct CDR3 sequences, roughly 20% found once; its top ten account for roughly 3.9%. The data were obtained in a study of blood T cells in healthy people across ages.

The V and J genes are TRBV28 and TRBJ2-1; 14 bases fit TRBD2. This TCR was sampled from a man between 70 and 80 years old in good health. The sequenced sample was blood. The CDR3 DNA reads TGTGCCAGCTTAGGGACTAGCGGGAGTCATGAGCAGTTCTTC. This encodes CASLGTSGSHEQFF.